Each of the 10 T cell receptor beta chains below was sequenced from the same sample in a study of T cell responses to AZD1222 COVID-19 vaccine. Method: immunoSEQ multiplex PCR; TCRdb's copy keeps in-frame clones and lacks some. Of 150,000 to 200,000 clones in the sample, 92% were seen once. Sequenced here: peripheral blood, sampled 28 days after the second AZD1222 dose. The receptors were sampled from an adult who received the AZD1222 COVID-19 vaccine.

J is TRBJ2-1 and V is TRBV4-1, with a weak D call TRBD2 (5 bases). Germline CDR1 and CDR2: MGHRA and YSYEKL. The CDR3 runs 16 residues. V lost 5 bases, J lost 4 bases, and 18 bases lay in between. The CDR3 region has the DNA TGCGCCAGCAGCTCCCGGACGAGGGATGGGTACAATGAGCAGTTCTTC. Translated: CASSSRTRDGYNEQFF.

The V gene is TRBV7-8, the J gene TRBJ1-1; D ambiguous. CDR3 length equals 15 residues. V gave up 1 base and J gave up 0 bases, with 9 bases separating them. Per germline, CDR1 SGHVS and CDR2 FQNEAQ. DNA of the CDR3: TGTGCCAGCAGCTTAGTAGTGGTTATGAACACTGAAGCTTTCTTT. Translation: CASSLVVVMNTEAFF.

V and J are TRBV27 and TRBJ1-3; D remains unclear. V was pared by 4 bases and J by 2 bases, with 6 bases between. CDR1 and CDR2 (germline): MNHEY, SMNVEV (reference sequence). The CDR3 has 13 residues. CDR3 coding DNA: TGTGCCAGCAGTTCCATTCCTGGAAACACCATATATTTT. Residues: CASSSIPGNTIYF.

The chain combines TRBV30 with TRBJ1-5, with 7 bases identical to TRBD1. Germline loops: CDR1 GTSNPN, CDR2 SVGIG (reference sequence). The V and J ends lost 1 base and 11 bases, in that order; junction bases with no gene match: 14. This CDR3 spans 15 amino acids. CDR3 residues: CAWSAGTVGLRAQHF. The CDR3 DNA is TGTGCCTGGAGTGCCGGGACAGTCGGTCTTCGGGCCCAGCATTTT.

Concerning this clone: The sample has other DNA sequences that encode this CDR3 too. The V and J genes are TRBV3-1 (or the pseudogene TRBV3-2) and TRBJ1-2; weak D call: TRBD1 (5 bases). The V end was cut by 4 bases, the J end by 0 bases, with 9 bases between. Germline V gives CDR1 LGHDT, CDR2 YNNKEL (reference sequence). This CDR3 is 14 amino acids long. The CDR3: CASSPSGANYGYTF. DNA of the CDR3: TGTGCCAGCAGCCCATCGGGGGCTAACTATGGCTACACCTTC.

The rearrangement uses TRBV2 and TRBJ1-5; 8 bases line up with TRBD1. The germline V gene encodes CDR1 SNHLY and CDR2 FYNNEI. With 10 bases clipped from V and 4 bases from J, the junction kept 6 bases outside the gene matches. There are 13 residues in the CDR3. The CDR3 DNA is TGTGCCACCGCGGGGACAGGAAATCAGCCCCAGCATTTT. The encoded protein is CATAGTGNQPQHF.

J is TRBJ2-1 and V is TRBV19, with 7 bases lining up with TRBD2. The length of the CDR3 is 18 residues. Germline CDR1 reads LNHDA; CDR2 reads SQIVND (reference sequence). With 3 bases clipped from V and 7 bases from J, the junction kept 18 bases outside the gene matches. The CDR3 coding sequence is TGTGCCAGTAGTATGAGCTGGAGGGAGGGGTTTTCGTCGAATGAGCAGTTCTTC. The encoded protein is CASSMSWREGFSSNEQFF.

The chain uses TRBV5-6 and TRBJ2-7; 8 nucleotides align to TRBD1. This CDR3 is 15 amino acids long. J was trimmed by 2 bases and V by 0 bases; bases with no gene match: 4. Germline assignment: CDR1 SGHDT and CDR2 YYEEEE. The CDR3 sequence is CASSLGDRRPYEQYF. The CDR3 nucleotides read TGTGCCAGCAGCTTGGGGGACAGGCGCCCCTACGAGCAGTACTTC.

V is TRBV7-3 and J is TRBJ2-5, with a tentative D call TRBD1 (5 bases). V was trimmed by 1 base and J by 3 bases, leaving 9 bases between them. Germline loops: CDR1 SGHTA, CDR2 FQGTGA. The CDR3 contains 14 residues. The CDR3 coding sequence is TGTGCCAGCAGCTTAAACGGACACGAAGAGACCCAGTACTTC. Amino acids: CASSLNGHEETQYF.

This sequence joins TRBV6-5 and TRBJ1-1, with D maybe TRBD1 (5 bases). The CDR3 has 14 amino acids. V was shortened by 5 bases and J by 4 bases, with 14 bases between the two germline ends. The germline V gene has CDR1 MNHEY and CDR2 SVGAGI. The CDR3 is CASSNRRRSTEAFF. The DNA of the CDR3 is TGTGCCAGCAGTAACAGGAGAAGGTCCACTGAAGCTTTCTTT.